One sample yielded the 28 T cell receptor beta chains listed below, sequenced in a study of T cells in Graves' hyperthyroidism and ophthalmopathy. Amplified regions were TCR beta CDR3 sequences from RNA transcripts. HTBI primers were the set used in a first-round RT-PCR of the TCR CDR3. TCRdb fed the multiplex PCR reads into MiXCR, producing one record per CDR3 protein. In the table there are about 570,000 distinct CDR3 sequences, 35% to 55% of which are singletons. Sequences were obtained from peripheral blood or thyroid tissue (not recorded which). These receptors all come from an adult woman with Graves' disease, either hyperthyroidism or ophthalmopathy (not recorded which).

This clonotype has at least ten counts. The rearrangement links TRBV12-3 or TRBV12-4 to TRBJ1-2; tentative D call: TRBD1 (5 bases). CDR3 length equals 12 residues. With 10 bases removed from V and 6 bases from J, the gap between germline ends came to 15 bases. CDR3 sequence (DNA): TGTGCCACAGTCGGGGCGTCAAATGGCTACACCTTC. This gives the protein CATVGASNGYTF.

This clonotype showed up many times. This rearrangement joins TRBV15 to TRBJ2-2; a weak D match, TRBD2 (6 bases). Trimming took off 0 bases at V and 5 bases at J, with 10 bases between the two ends. CDR1 is LNHNV, CDR2 YYDKDF, per germline (reference sequence). This CDR3 region has 15 residues. In DNA form, the CDR3 reads TGTGCCACCAGCAGAGATGTTGGGGGGACCGGGGAGCTGTTTTTT. Translating it yields CATSRDVGGTGELFF. Full variable domain (remainder filled in from reference TRBV15 and TRBJ2-2): DAMVIQNPRYQVTQFGKPVTLSCSQTLNHNVMYWYQQKSSQAPKLLFHYYDKDFNNEADTPDNFQSRRPNTSFCFLDIRSPGLGDTAMYLCATSRDVGGTGELFFGEGSRLTVL.

This clonotype showed up many times. The chain combines TRBV6-5 with TRBJ2-5; D might be TRBD1 (5 bases). Germline CDR1 and CDR2: MNHEY and SVGAGI. This CDR3 has 14 residues. V was pared by 1 base and J by 1 base, with 7 bases between. The CDR3 DNA sequence: TGTGCCAGCAGTTACTTAGGGGCCCAAGAGACCCAGTACTTC. This encodes CASSYLGAQETQYF.

The V and J genes are TRBV6-1 and TRBJ1-1, with D perhaps matching TRBD1 (6 bases). Trimming left V 6 bases short and J 1 base short, with 9 bases between. CDR3 length: 13 residues. Germline V lookup: CDR1 MNHNS, CDR2 SASEGT. The CDR3 sequence is CASRQGKNTEAFF. The CDR3 DNA reads TGTGCCAGCAGACAGGGCAAGAACACTGAAGCTTTCTTT.

V and J are TRBV15 and TRBJ1-3, with D hard to call. The CDR3 runs 13 residues. With 3 bases removed from V and 0 bases from J, the gap between germline ends came to 3 bases. Germline lookup yields CDR1 LNHNV and CDR2 YYDKDF (reference sequence). The CDR3 here is CATSRHSGNTIYF. The CDR3 DNA reads TGTGCCACCAGCAGGCACTCTGGAAACACCATATATTTT.

Remarks on this clonotype: A single base separates this from a much larger clone, so it may be a read error. This chain joins TRBV28 and TRBJ1-6; D remains unclear. Per germline, CDR1 MDHEN and CDR2 SYDVKM. Trimming left V 5 bases short and J 11 bases short, with 16 bases between. This CDR3 has 14 amino acids. The CDR3 DNA follows: TGTGCCAGCAGTGAGCAGCCGAATTATCCACCCCTCCACTTT. Amino acids: CASSEQPNYPPLHF. Supplemented by reference TRBV28 and TRBJ1-6, the full variable domain reads DVKVTQSSRYLVKRTGEKVFLECVQDMDHENMFWYRQDPGLGLRLIYFSYDVKMKEKGDIPEGYSVSREKKERFSLILESASTNQTSMYLCASSEQPNYPPLHFGNGTRLTVT.

The chain has TRBV25-1 and TRBJ2-5; possibly TRBD2 for D (5 bases). With 8 bases removed from V and 0 bases from J, the gap between germline ends came to 10 bases. Per germline, CDR1 MGHDK and CDR2 SYGVNS. The CDR3 consists of 13 residues. The DNA for the CDR3 is TGTGCCAGCGGAGGTGGGAACCAAGAGACCCAGTACTTC. Protein sequence: CASGGGNQETQYF.

This clonotype was seen ten or more times. This chain joins TRBV11-2 and TRBJ2-7; D remains ambiguous. The CDR3 runs 15 residues. V lost 0 bases to trimming and J lost 1 base, with 10 bases between them. Germline V CDR1 and CDR2: SGHAT, FQNNGV. The CDR3 DNA follows: TGTGCCAGCAGCTTAGATCTATGGCTTTCCTACGAGCAGTACTTC. Protein product: CASSLDLWLSYEQYF. Looking up the rest from reference TRBV11-2 and TRBJ2-7 gives the full variable domain: EAGVAQSPRYKIIEKRQSVAFWCNPISGHATLYWYQQILGQGPKLLIQFQNNGVVDDSQLPKDRFSAERLKGVDSTLKIQPAKLEDSAVYLCASSLDLWLSYEQYFGPGTRLTVT.

This clonotype appeared once. The rearrangement links TRBV5-1 to TRBJ1-1; D remains unclear. Germline CDR1 SGHRS, CDR2 YFSETQ. Trimming removed 0 bases from V and 7 bases from J, with 7 bases in between. This CDR3 has 12 residues. CDR3 loop: CASSLVADEAFF. The CDR3 DNA reads as TGCGCCAGCAGCTTGGTGGCAGATGAAGCTTTCTTT.

This clonotype was counted only a few times. The chain is built from TRBV30 and TRBJ2-2; a possible D gene is TRBD1 (6 bases). Deletions cut 2 bases from V and 6 bases from J, with 13 bases between. The CDR3 is made up of 14 amino acids. From germline, CDR1 is GTSNPN and CDR2 SVGIG (reference sequence). The CDR3 spells CAWSSRGEAGELFF. The CDR3 DNA sequence: TGTGCCTGGAGTTCCAGGGGAGAGGCCGGGGAGCTGTTTTTT.

This clonotype was found once. The chain joins TRBV20-1 to TRBJ2-3; 9 nucleotides match TRBD2. This CDR3 has 15 amino acids. Germline trimming cut 6 bases from V and 2 bases from J; bases unmatched to any gene: 9. Germline assignment: CDR1 DFQATT and CDR2 SNEGSKA (reference sequence). CDR3 region: CSARLLAGYTDTQYF. The CDR3 DNA reads as TGCAGTGCCAGACTTCTAGCGGGATACACAGATACGCAGTATTTT.

This clonotype was observed at least ten times. The J gene is TRBJ2-5, the V gene TRBV2; D gene uncertain. CDR1 is SNHLY, CDR2 FYNNEI, per germline. V lost 1 base, J lost 6 bases, and 0 bases lay in between. The CDR3 extends over 10 amino acids. CDR3 DNA sequence: TGTGCCAGCAGTGAAGAGACCCAGTACTTC. Translated, it gives CASSEETQYF.

This clonotype has a single count. The V and J genes are TRBV18 and TRBJ2-2; D gene uncertain. Germline CDR1 reads KGHSH; CDR2 reads LQKENI. This CDR3 has 14 amino acids. Trimming took 3 bases from V and 6 from J, leaving 11 bases between them. The CDR3 reads CASSPKRSPGELFF. The CDR3 nucleotides are TGTGCCAGCTCACCTAAAAGGAGTCCCGGGGAGCTGTTTTTT.

Ten or more counts support this clonotype. This sequence joins TRBV2 and TRBJ1-1, with D uncertain. Per the germline V gene, CDR1 is SNHLY and CDR2 is FYNNEI. The V gene lost 6 bases and the J gene lost 0 bases, with 11 bases spanning the gap. This CDR3 region has 14 residues. Written as DNA, the CDR3 is TGTGCCAGCAGGACCTGGAGTCTGAACACTGAAGCTTTCTTT. It is translated as CASRTWSLNTEAFF. Supplemented by reference TRBV2 and TRBJ1-1, the full variable domain reads EPEVTQTPSHQVTQMGQEVILRCVPISNHLYFYWYRQILGQKVEFLVSFYNNEISEKSEIFDDQFSVERPDGSNFTLKIRSTKLEDSAMYFCASRTWSLNTEAFFGQGTRLTVV.

This clonotype was seen a handful of times. The chain uses TRBV7-3 and TRBJ2-3, with 13 bases aligning to TRBD2. The CDR3 is 16 residues long. The germline V gene has CDR1 SGHTA and CDR2 FQGTGA. Trimming cost V 5 bases and J 9 bases; bases outside gene matches: 11. In nucleotides, the CDR3 is TGTGCCAGCAGCCCGGGTGGGGGGACTAGCGGGGCGACGCAGTATTTT. Translating gives CASSPGGGTSGATQYF.

The rearrangement links TRBV5-4 to TRBJ1-2, with a tentative D call TRBD1 (6 bases). Germline V CDR1 and CDR2: SGHNT, YYREEE (reference sequence). CDR3 size: 13 residues. V was trimmed by 4 bases and J by 10 bases, leaving 17 bases between them. The CDR3, as DNA: TGTGCCAGCAGCCCTCACGGGGGCTACGACTACACCTTC. Translation gives CASSPHGGYDYTF.

V gene TRBV7-2 combines with J gene TRBJ2-1, with D unclear. Germline V gene lookup returns CDR1 SGHTA and CDR2 FQGNSA. V was shortened by 3 bases and J by 7 bases, with 10 bases between the two germline ends. The CDR3 extends over 13 amino acids. The CDR3: CASSLRMGNEQFF. CDR3 nucleotide sequence: TGTGCCAGCAGCTTGAGGATGGGGAATGAGCAGTTCTTC.

This clonotype was counted a single time. The chain is built from TRBV5-1 and TRBJ1-5, with a possible D match to TRBD1 (6 bases). From germline, CDR1 is SGHRS and CDR2 YFSETQ. Trimming pared 1 base from V and 7 bases from J, leaving 21 bases between. This CDR3 region has 17 residues. The CDR3 DNA reads TGCGCCAGCAGCTTGATACCAGGGGCCCTTAGAGGACAGCCCCAGCATTTT. Amino acids: CASSLIPGALRGQPQHF. Complete variable domain (other parts from reference TRBV5-1 and TRBJ1-5): KAGVTQTPRYLIKTRGQQVTLSCSPISGHRSVSWYQQTPGQGLQFLFEYFSETQRNKGNFPGRFSGRQFSNSRSEMNVSTLELGDSALYLCASSLIPGALRGQPQHFGDGTRLSIL.

The table lists this clonotype with a count of one. The genes are TRBV7-3 and TRBJ2-5; D is possibly TRBD1 or TRBD2 (5 bases each). CDR1 is SGHTA, CDR2 FQGTGA, per germline. The V end lost 8 bases, the J end lost 5 bases, and 27 bases lay between the germline ends. This CDR3 is 17 amino acids long. DNA of the CDR3: TGTGCCAGCCTGCCAGGGAGCGCCTATAATTCGGCGGAGACCCAGTACTTC. Its protein product is CASLPGSAYNSAETQYF.

The chain combines TRBV2 with TRBJ2-2; 8 nucleotides line up with TRBD1. The length of the CDR3 is 16 residues. Germline CDR1 reads SNHLY; CDR2 reads FYNNEI. V lost 6 bases and J lost 0; bases outside the gene matches: 6. CDR3 region: CASSQGDRTNTGELFF. The CDR3 DNA reads TGTGCCAGCAGCCAGGGGGACAGGACGAACACCGGGGAGCTGTTTTTT.

As DNA, the CDR3 is TGTGCCAGTACGCGACAGACCAACGTCCTGACTTTC. It is translated as CASTRQTNVLTF. V gene TRBV7-3 combines with J gene TRBJ2-6, with D perhaps TRBD1 (5 bases). The CDR3 has 12 amino acids. In germline, CDR1 is SGHTA, CDR2 FQGTGA. V lost 9 bases and J lost 8, with 11 bases in between.

This clonotype was picked up a small number of times. The genes are TRBV12-3 or TRBV12-4 and TRBJ2-5, with D perhaps TRBD2 (6 bases). Trimming took 3 bases from V and 4 from J, leaving 9 bases between them. The CDR3 spans 13 residues. The CDR3 region has the DNA TGTGCCAGCAGTTTGCGGGACCGAGAGACCCAGTACTTC. Protein sequence: CASSLRDRETQYF.

This clonotype was seen a few times. Its ends do not fully match the called genes, so a read error is possible. This sequence joins TRBV6-1 and TRBJ1-2; maybe TRBD1 (6 bases). This CDR3 spans 15 amino acids. The germline gives CDR1 MNHNS, CDR2 SASEGT. The CDR3 is CAISEAPGATYGYTF. CDR3 sequence (DNA): TGTGCCATCAGTGAAGCCCCAGGGGCTACCTATGGCTACACCTTC.

The V gene is TRBV7-9, the J gene TRBJ1-1; D is perhaps TRBD1 (5 bases). Germline V CDR1 and CDR2: SEHNR, FQNEAQ (reference sequence). CDR3 length: 15 residues. V was trimmed by 1 base and J by 5 bases, leaving 14 bases between them. As DNA, the CDR3 is TGTGCCAGCAGCTTAGGGGCAGGGTTTTTTACTGAAGCTTTCTTT. Translation: CASSLGAGFFTEAFF.

The chain employs TRBV7-8 and TRBJ1-1; perhaps TRBD1 as D (6 bases). CDR3 length: 13 amino acids. Germline V gene sequence: CDR1 SGHVS, CDR2 FQNEAQ. The germline V and J ends were trimmed by 4 bases and 6 bases, with 12 bases remaining between them. The CDR3 protein is CASSSVGGPEAFF. The DNA of the CDR3 is TGTGCCAGCAGCTCCGTGGGGGGGCCTGAAGCTTTCTTT.

This clonotype appeared once. The V gene is TRBV15, the J gene TRBJ2-5, with 8 bases fitting TRBD1. The trim removed 3 bases at V and 3 bases at J, leaving 6 bases unmatched. This CDR3 comprises 15 residues. Germline-derived CDR1 and CDR2 are LNHNV and YYDKDF (reference sequence). The CDR3 region is CATSSPNRGKETQYF. The CDR3 nucleotides are TGTGCCACCAGCAGCCCCAACAGGGGGAAAGAGACCCAGTACTTC.

This clonotype appeared many times. A much larger clone sits a single nucleotide away, making a read error possible. The chain recombines TRBV11-2 with TRBJ2-7, with 11 positions matching TRBD2. Germline CDR1 SGHAT, CDR2 FQNNGV. This CDR3 region has 15 residues. V trimming: 1 base; J trimming: 2 bases; junction bases outside the gene matches: 1. The CDR3 DNA reads TGTGCCAGCAGCTTAGGTAGCGGGAGGGCCTACGAGCAGTACTTC. This encodes CASSLGSGRAYEQYF.

The chain employs TRBV28 and TRBJ1-1; D call uncertain. Germline CDR1 reads MDHEN; CDR2 reads SYDVKM. Trimming took 6 bases from V and 4 from J, leaving 18 bases between them. The CDR3 covers 15 residues. The CDR3 sequence is CASSPLTGLGTEAFF. The CDR3 DNA follows: TGTGCCAGCAGCCCTCTAACCGGGCTGGGCACTGAAGCTTTCTTT.